This T cell receptor (beta chain) originates from a study of radiotherapy plus CTLA-4 blockade in lung cancer. Germline V lookup: CDR1 MDHEN, CDR2 SYDVKM. With V trimmed by 4 bases and J by 9 bases, 7 bases remained unmatched. The CDR3 extends over 13 amino acids. This table comes from immunoSEQ multiplex PCR, and its TCRdb copy is limited to in-frame clones, with some not included. The repertoire includes 78,000 or so clones, around 86% of them detected once, and over 0.85% sits in the top ten. On this clone: What it binds is not known.

General study findings and limits: Reported findings show early blood T cell clone dynamics, with interferon-beta, best predicted response. Expansion in blood of tumor-derived TCR clones was seen after radiotherapy plus ipilimumab.

Focal radiation with ipilimumab CTLA-4 blockade was given to patients with chemo-refractory metastatic non-small-cell lung cancer. The chain combines TRBV28 with TRBJ2-3; TRBD2 matches 7 bases. Material: peripheral blood, obtained from a patient treated with radiotherapy plus ipilimumab. This TCR came from a human donor with non-small cell lung cancer who had stable disease on radiotherapy plus ipilimumab. CDR3 DNA: TGTGCCAGCAGTTCCGCCGGGGGGAGCACGCAGTATTTT. Translating it yields CASSSAGGSTQYF.